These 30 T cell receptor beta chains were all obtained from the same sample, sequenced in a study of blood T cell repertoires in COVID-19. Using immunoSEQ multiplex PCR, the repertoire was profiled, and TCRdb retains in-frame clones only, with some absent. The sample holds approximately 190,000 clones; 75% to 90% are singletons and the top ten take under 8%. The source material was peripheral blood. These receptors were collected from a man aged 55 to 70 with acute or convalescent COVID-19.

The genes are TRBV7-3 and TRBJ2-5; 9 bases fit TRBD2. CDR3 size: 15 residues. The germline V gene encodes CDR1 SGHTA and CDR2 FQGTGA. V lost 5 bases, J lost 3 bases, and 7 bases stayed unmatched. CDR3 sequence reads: CASSPTAGGEETQYF. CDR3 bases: TGTGCCAGCAGCCCAACAGCGGGGGGTGAAGAGACCCAGTACTTC.

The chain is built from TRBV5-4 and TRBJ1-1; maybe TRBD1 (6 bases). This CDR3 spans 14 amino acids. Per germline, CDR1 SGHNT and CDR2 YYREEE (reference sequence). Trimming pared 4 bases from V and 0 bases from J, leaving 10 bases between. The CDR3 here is CASSQDRMNTEAFF. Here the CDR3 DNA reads TGTGCCAGCAGCCAAGACAGGATGAACACTGAAGCTTTCTTT.

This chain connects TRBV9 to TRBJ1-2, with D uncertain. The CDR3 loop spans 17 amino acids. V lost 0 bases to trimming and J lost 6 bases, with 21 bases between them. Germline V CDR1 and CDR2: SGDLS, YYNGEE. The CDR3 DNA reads TGTGCCAGCAGCGTAGTTCGGGGTGGCATTCGGGAGGATGGCTACACCTTC. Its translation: CASSVVRGGIREDGYTF. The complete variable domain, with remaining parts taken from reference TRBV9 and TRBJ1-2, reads DSGVTQTPKHLITATGQRVTLRCSPRSGDLSVYWYQQSLDQGLQFLIQYYNGEERAKGNILERFSAQQFPDLHSELNLSSLELGDSALYFCASSVVRGGIREDGYTFGSGTRLTVV.

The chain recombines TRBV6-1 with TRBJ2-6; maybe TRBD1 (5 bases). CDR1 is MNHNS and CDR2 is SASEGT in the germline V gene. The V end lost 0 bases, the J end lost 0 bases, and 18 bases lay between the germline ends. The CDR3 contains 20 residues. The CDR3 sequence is CASSEASSRQFSSGANVLTF. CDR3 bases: TGTGCCAGCAGTGAAGCGAGTTCCCGACAGTTCTCCTCTGGGGCCAACGTCCTGACTTTC.

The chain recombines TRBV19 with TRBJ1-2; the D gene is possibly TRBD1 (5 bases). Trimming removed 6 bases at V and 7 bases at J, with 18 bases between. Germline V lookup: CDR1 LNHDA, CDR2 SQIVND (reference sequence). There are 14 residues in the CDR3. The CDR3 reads CASRHRGGKSGYTF. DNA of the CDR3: TGTGCCAGTAGGCATCGCGGGGGAAAAAGTGGCTACACCTTC. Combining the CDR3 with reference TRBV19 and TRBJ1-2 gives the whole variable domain DGGITQSPKYLFRKEGQNVTLSCEQNLNHDAMYWYRQDPGQGLRLIYYSQIVNDFQKGDIAEGYSVSREKKESFPLTVTSAQKNPTAFYLCASRHRGGKSGYTFGSGTRLTVV.

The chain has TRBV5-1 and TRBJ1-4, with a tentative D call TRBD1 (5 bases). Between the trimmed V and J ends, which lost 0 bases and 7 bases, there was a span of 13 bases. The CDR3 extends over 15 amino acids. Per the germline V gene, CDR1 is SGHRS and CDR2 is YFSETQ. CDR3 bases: TGCGCCAGCAGCTTGGATCGGGGGACGGGTGAAAAACTGTTTTTT. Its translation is CASSLDRGTGEKLFF.

CDR3 region: CASSPHRGRGDNEQFF. CDR3 coding DNA: TGTGCCAGCAGTCCCCACAGGGGGCGAGGCGACAATGAGCAGTTCTTC. This chain links TRBV6-2 or TRBV6-3 with TRBJ2-1, with TRBD1 identical over 9 bases. The CDR3 consists of 16 residues. Germline trimming cut 5 bases from V and 5 bases from J; bases unmatched to any gene: 10. The germline V gene encodes CDR1 MNHEY and CDR2 SVGEGT.

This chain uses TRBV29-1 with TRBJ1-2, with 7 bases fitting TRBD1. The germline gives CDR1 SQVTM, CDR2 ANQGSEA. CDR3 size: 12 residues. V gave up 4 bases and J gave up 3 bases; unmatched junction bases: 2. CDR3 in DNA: TGCAGCGTTGCCCAGGGGGACTATGGCTACACCTTC. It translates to CSVAQGDYGYTF.

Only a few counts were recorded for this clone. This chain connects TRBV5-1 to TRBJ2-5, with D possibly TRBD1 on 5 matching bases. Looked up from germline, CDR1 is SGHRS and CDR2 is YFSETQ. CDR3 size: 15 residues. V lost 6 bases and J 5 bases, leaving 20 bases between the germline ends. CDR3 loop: CASILSNQKGETQYF. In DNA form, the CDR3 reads TGCGCCAGCATACTAAGCAACCAGAAGGGGGAGACCCAGTACTTC.

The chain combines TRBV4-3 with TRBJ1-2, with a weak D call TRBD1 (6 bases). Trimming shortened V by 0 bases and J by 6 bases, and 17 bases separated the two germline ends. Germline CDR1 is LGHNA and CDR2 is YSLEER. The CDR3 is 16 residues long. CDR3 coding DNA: TGCGCCAGCAGCCAAGATTTGGCGGGGGCTGGGGATGGCTACACCTTC. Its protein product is CASSQDLAGAGDGYTF.

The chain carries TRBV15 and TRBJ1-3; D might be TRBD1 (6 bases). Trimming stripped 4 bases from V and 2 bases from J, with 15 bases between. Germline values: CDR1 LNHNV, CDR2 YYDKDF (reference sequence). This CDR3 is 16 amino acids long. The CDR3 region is CATSTYRVGPGNTIYF. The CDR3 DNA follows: TGTGCCACCAGCACCTACAGGGTAGGACCTGGAAACACCATATATTTT.

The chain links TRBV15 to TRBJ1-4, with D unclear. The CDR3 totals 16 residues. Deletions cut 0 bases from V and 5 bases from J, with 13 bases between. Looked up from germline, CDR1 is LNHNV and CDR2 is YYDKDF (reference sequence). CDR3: CATSRDLWQINEKLFF. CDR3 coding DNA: TGTGCCACCAGCAGAGATCTCTGGCAGATCAATGAAAAACTGTTTTTT.

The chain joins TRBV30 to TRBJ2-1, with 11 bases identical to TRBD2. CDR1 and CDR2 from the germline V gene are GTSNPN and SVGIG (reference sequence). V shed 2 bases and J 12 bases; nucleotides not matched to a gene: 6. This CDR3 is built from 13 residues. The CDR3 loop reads CAWSSSTSGRQFF. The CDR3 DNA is TGTGCCTGGAGTTCTTCAACTAGCGGGAGGCAGTTCTTC.

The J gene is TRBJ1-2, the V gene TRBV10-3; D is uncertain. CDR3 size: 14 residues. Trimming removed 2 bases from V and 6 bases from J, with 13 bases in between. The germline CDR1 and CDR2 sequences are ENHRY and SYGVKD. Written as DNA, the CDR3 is TGTGCCATCAGTGAGAGTGGGCTTTGGGATGGCTACACCTTC. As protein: CAISESGLWDGYTF.

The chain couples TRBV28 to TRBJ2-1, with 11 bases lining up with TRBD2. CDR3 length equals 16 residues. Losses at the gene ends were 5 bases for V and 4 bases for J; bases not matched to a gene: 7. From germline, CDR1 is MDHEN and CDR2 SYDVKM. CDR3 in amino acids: CASSTHGTSGYNEQFF. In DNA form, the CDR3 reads TGTGCCAGCAGTACCCATGGGACTAGCGGTTACAATGAGCAGTTCTTC.

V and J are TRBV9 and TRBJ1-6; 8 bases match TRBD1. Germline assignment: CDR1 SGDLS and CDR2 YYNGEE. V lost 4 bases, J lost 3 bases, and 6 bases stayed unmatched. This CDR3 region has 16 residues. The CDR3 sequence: CASSPRQGNYNSPLHF. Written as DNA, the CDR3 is TGTGCCAGCAGCCCCCGACAGGGGAACTATAATTCACCCCTCCACTTT.

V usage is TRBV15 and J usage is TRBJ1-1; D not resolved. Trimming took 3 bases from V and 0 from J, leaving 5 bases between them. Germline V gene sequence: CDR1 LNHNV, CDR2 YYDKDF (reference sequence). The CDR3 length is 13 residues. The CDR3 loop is CATSSDLNTEAFF. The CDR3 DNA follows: TGTGCCACCAGCAGCGACTTGAACACTGAAGCTTTCTTT.

The CDR3 reads CASRSRQGNQPQHF. CDR3 coding DNA: TGTGCCAGCAGGAGTAGACAGGGCAATCAGCCCCAGCATTTT. The chain uses TRBV6-6 and TRBJ1-5; perhaps TRBD1 as D (6 bases). Germline V gene sequence: CDR1 MNHNY, CDR2 SVGAGI (reference sequence). This CDR3 has 14 residues. The germline V and J ends were trimmed by 6 bases and 2 bases, with 11 bases remaining between them.

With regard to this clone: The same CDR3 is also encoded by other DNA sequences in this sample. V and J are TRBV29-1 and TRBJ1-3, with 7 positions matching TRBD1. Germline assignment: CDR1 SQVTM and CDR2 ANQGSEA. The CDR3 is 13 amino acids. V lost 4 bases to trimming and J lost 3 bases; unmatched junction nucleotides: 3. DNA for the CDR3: TGCAGCGTTGGACAGGGAGGTGGAAACACCATATATTTT. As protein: CSVGQGGGNTIYF.

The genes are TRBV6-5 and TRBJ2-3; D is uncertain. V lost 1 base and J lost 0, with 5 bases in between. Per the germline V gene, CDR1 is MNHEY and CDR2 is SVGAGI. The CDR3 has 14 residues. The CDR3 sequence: CASSYYTSTDTQYF. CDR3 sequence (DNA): TGTGCCAGCAGTTACTATACTAGCACAGATACGCAGTATTTT.

CDR3 protein: CASSLVTGQGGEQYF. DNA for the CDR3: TGTGCCAGCAGCTTAGTAACTGGCCAGGGCGGCGAGCAGTACTTC. J is TRBJ2-7 and V is TRBV7-2; the D gene is possibly TRBD1 (5 bases). This CDR3 has 15 residues. Germline-derived CDR1 and CDR2 are SGHTA and FQGNSA. V lost 1 base to trimming and J lost 6 bases, with 16 bases between them.

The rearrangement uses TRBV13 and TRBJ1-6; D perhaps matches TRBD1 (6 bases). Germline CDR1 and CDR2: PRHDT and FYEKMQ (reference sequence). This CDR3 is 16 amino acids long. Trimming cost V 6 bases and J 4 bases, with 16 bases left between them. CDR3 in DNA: TGTGCCAGCAGTTCCACCGGGACACCTTATAATTCACCCCTCCACTTT. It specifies CASSSTGTPYNSPLHF.

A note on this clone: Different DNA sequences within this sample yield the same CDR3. The CDR3 reads CASSPSGGGNQPQHF. CDR3 bases: TGTGCCAGCTCACCTTCCGGGGGGGGCAATCAGCCCCAGCATTTT. The chain employs TRBV18 and TRBJ1-5, with D perhaps TRBD1 (5 bases). This CDR3 contains 15 residues. The V end lost 3 bases, the J end lost 2 bases, and 11 bases lay between the germline ends. The germline CDR1 and CDR2 sequences are KGHSH and LQKENI. Full variable domain (remainder filled in from reference TRBV18 and TRBJ1-5): NAGVMQNPRHLVRRRGQEARLRCSPMKGHSHVYWYRQLPEEGLKFMVYLQKENIIDESGMPKERFSAEFPKEGPSILRIQQVVRGDSAAYFCASSPSGGGNQPQHFGDGTRLSIL.

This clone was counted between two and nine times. The CDR3: CASSSGQVRKQYF. The CDR3 DNA follows: TGTGCCAGCAGTTCCGGACAGGTTAGGAAGCAGTACTTC. The genes are TRBV6-5 and TRBJ2-7; 7 nucleotides align to TRBD1. The trim removed 4 bases at V and 8 bases at J, leaving 8 bases unmatched. Germline values: CDR1 MNHEY, CDR2 SVGAGI. The CDR3 length is 13 residues.

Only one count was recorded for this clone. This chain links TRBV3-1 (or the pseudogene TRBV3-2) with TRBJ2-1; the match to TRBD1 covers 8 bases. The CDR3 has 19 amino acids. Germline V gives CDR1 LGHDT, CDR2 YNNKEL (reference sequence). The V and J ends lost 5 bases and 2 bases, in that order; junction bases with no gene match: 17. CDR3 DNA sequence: TGTGCCAGCAGCTTCCTCCCCGGGACAGGAAGATCGGCCTACAATGAGCAGTTCTTC. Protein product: CASSFLPGTGRSAYNEQFF.

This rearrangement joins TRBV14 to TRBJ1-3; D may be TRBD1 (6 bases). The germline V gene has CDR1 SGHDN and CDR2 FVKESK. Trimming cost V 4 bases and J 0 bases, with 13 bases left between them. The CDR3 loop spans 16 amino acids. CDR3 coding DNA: TGTGCCAGCAGCCCGGGCAGGGGCAACTCTGGAAACACCATATATTTT. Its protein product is CASSPGRGNSGNTIYF.

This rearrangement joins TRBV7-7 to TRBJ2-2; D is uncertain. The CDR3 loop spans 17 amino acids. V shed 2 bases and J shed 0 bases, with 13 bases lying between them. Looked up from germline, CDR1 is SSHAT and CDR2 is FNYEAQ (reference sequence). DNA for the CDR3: TGTGCCAGCAGCTTAAGGATTGCGGTCGCGAACACCGGGGAGCTGTTTTTT. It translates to CASSLRIAVANTGELFF.

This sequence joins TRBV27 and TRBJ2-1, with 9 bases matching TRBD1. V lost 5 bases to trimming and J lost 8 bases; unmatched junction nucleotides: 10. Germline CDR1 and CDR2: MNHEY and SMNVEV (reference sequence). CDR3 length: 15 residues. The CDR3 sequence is CASSHLPGQGDEQFF. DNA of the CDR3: TGTGCCAGCAGTCACCTCCCGGGACAGGGTGATGAGCAGTTCTTC.

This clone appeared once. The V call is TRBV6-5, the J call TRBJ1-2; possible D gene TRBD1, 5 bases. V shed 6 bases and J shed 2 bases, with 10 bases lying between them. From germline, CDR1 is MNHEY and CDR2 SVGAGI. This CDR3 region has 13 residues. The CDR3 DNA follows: TGTGCCAGCAGAGAGACAGCGAACTATGGCTACACCTTC. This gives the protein CASRETANYGYTF.

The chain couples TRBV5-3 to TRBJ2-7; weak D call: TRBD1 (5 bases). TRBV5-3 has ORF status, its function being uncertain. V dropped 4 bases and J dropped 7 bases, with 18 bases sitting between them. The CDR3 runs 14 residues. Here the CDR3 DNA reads TGTGCCAGAAGCCCCGGGTCGACAGTGGGGGAGCAGTACTTC. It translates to CARSPGSTVGEQYF.